A single sample gave rise to the 26 T cell receptor beta chains below, sequenced in a study of T-cell memory formation after mild COVID-19. MiXCR was run by TCRdb on the 5' RACE reads, yielding one entry per CDR3 protein. The repertoire has some 130,000 distinct CDR3 sequences, around 15% of them found once; the top ten carry approximately 5.2%. The sequencing sample was made of PBMCs or a T cell subset sorted from them (not recorded which). These receptors came from a man aged 18 to 29 who had mild COVID-19 (a few samples of this study predate the infection). Cell type and time point are not known.

Many counts were recorded for this clonotype. J is TRBJ2-3 and V is TRBV11-2; D gene ambiguous. V was pared by 1 base and J by 5 bases, with 10 bases between. The CDR3 has 14 residues. Germline CDR1 reads SGHAT; CDR2 reads FQNNGV. The DNA for the CDR3 is TGTGCCAGCAGCTTAGGGAGAGTGGGAGATACGCAGTATTTT. Its protein is CASSLGRVGDTQYF.

The table lists this clonotype with many counts. This chain joins TRBV28 and TRBJ2-7; the match to TRBD1 covers 9 bases. Germline trimming cut 6 bases from V and 7 bases from J; bases unmatched to any gene: 13. Germline CDR1 is MDHEN and CDR2 is SYDVKM. CDR3 size: 15 residues. The CDR3 bases are TGTGCCAGCAGCTTAAACAGGGGGCGGTCTGGGGAGCAGTACGTC. Residues: CASSLNRGRSGEQYV.

This clonotype was seen repeatedly, ten times or more. This chain links TRBV5-1 with TRBJ2-1; the D is unclear. In germline, CDR1 is SGHRS, CDR2 YFSETQ. This CDR3 comprises 14 residues. Trimming cost V 4 bases and J 4 bases, with 12 bases left between them. CDR3 in amino acids: CASSLEIPYNEQFF. The CDR3 DNA reads as TGCGCCAGCAGCCTTGAGATACCTTACAATGAGCAGTTCTTC.

This clonotype was recorded many times. The chain is built from TRBV5-1 and TRBJ1-2; D uncertain. The CDR3 runs to 13 residues. The germline CDR1 and CDR2 sequences are SGHRS and YFSETQ. V was cut by 0 bases and J by 2 bases, with 5 bases left in between. This CDR3 is CASSLDSNYGYTF. In DNA, the CDR3 is TGCGCCAGCAGCTTGGACAGCAACTATGGCTACACCTTC.

The J gene is TRBJ2-1, the V gene TRBV5-1; 10 nucleotides align to TRBD2. This CDR3 is 17 amino acids long. From germline, CDR1 is SGHRS and CDR2 YFSETQ. Losses at the gene ends were 1 base for V and 4 bases for J; bases not matched to a gene: 8. The CDR3 loop is CASSLSLAGDPYNEQFF. The DNA of the CDR3 is TGCGCCAGCAGCTTGAGCCTAGCGGGGGACCCATACAATGAGCAGTTCTTC.

This sequence joins TRBV5-1 and TRBJ1-2; a possible D gene is TRBD1 (5 bases). This CDR3 has 15 amino acids. CDR1 and CDR2 from the germline V gene are SGHRS and YFSETQ. V gave up 4 bases and J gave up 4 bases, with 17 bases separating them. CDR3 nucleotides: TGCGCCAGCAGCGCCGGGATGGGGCACCTCTATGGCTACACCTTC. Its protein product is CASSAGMGHLYGYTF.

This clonotype showed up just a few times. The chain links TRBV4-3 to TRBJ2-1, with no clear D. Trimming removed 4 bases at V and 5 bases at J, with 12 bases between. CDR3 length equals 14 residues. Germline CDR1 LGHNA, CDR2 YSLEER. The CDR3 is CASSLLNANNEQFF. The DNA for the CDR3 is TGCGCCAGCAGCCTCCTGAACGCGAACAATGAGCAGTTCTTC.

This clonotype has a handful of counts. The J gene is TRBJ1-2, the V gene TRBV4-3, with D uncertain. The ends were cut back, 0 bases at V and 0 bases at J, with 8 bases in the middle. Per the germline V gene, CDR1 is LGHNA and CDR2 is YSLEER. The CDR3 is 15 residues long. CDR3 protein: CASSQDARSNYGYTF. The CDR3, as DNA: TGCGCCAGCAGCCAAGACGCAAGGTCTAACTATGGCTACACCTTC.

This clonotype was counted between two and nine times. V gene TRBV29-1 combines with J gene TRBJ1-1; D gene uncertain. The CDR3 sequence is 13 residues long. Deletions cut 7 bases from V and 0 bases from J, with 12 bases between. Germline lookup yields CDR1 SQVTM and CDR2 ANQGSEA. CDR3 nucleotides: TGCAGCGGGTATAAGTTGATGAACACTGAAGCTTTCTTT. Protein sequence: CSGYKLMNTEAFF.

The J gene is TRBJ1-1, the V gene TRBV10-3; 9 bases match TRBD1. V shed 6 bases and J 1 base; nucleotides not matched to a gene: 0. Germline V gene sequence: CDR1 ENHRY, CDR2 SYGVKD. This CDR3 is built from 13 residues. The CDR3 DNA sequence: TGTGCCATCAGGGGACAGGGGAACACTGAAGCTTTCTTT. It is translated as CAIRGQGNTEAFF.

The CDR3 spells CASSSLRGGPSEQYV. The DNA of the CDR3 is TGTGCCAGCAGCTCCCTGCGGGGGGGGCCTTCCGAGCAGTACGTC. The chain joins TRBV11-2 to TRBJ2-7; 9 bases match TRBD2. Germline CDR1 and CDR2: SGHAT and FQNNGV. With V trimmed by 4 bases and J by 6 bases, 10 bases remained unmatched. The CDR3 runs to 15 residues.

The sample holds many counts of this clonotype. The genes are TRBV5-1 and TRBJ2-3; 9 nucleotides line up with TRBD1. The CDR3 has 15 residues. The V and J ends lost 2 bases and 5 bases, in that order; junction bases with no gene match: 6. The germline V gene encodes CDR1 SGHRS and CDR2 YFSETQ. CDR3 protein: CASSLQGARLDTQYF. For the CDR3, the DNA is TGCGCCAGCAGCTTACAGGGGGCAAGGTTAGATACGCAGTATTTT.

This sequence joins TRBV18 and TRBJ1-5; 10 bases match TRBD1. The length of the CDR3 is 16 residues. The V gene's germline CDR1 is KGHSH and CDR2 LQKENI. Unmatched junction bases numbered 10, after V lost 0 bases and J lost 11 bases. The CDR3 DNA reads TGTGCCAGCTCACCACCTGGGACAGGGGCCGTGGGGACCCAGCATTTT. Its translation: CASSPPGTGAVGTQHF.

This chain links TRBV24-1 with TRBJ2-3, with TRBD2 as a possible D gene (6 bases). From germline, CDR1 is KGHDR and CDR2 SFDVKD. Deletions cut 4 bases from V and 4 bases from J, with 11 bases between. The CDR3 covers 14 residues. The CDR3 spells CATSDTGLADTQYF. CDR3 coding DNA: TGTGCCACCAGTGACACGGGACTTGCAGATACGCAGTATTTT.

The gene calls are TRBV11-2 and TRBJ2-4; D might be TRBD2 (5 bases). In germline, CDR1 is SGHAT, CDR2 FQNNGV. The CDR3 has 14 residues. Trimming removed 5 bases at V and 9 bases at J, with 17 bases between. Here the CDR3 reads CASSAGPTIGIQYF. The CDR3, as DNA: TGTGCCAGCAGCGCGGGCCCTACCATCGGCATTCAGTACTTC.

The chain links TRBV5-5 to TRBJ2-2; D is ambiguous. The CDR3 is 16 amino acids. The ends were cut back, 3 bases at V and 4 bases at J, with 16 bases in the middle. Germline V gene lookup returns CDR1 SGHKS and CDR2 YYEKEE (reference sequence). CDR3 loop: CASSSRPARTTGELFF. The DNA of the CDR3 is TGTGCCAGCAGCTCTCGTCCAGCCAGAACCACCGGGGAGCTGTTTTTT.

This clonotype came up a few times. The chain recombines TRBV12-3 or TRBV12-4 with TRBJ2-1, with D perhaps given as TRBD1 or TRBD2 (6 bases each). Deletions cut 3 bases from V and 8 bases from J, with 8 bases between. This CDR3 region has 12 residues. CDR3 bases: TGTGCCAGCAGTTTTAGGGGGGATGAGCAGTTCTTC. As protein: CASSFRGDEQFF.

The J gene is TRBJ1-2, the V gene TRBV7-2; TRBD1 is a possible D gene (5 bases). V was trimmed by 5 bases and J by 10 bases, leaving 20 bases between them. Germline loops: CDR1 SGHTA, CDR2 FQGNSA. The CDR3 sequence is 14 residues long. CDR3 loop: CASSPPVGAFLYTF. The CDR3 DNA reads as TGTGCCAGCAGCCCCCCGGTAGGGGCGTTCCTCTACACCTTC.

This rearrangement joins TRBV3-1 to TRBJ1-4; D unresolved. Germline V gene sequence: CDR1 LGHDT, CDR2 YNNKEL (reference sequence). CDR3 size: 16 residues. V was pared by 4 bases and J by 6 bases, with 18 bases between. The CDR3 DNA reads as TGTGCCAGCAGCCTGAGGCGTTTGGGAGGTGATGAAAAACTGTTTTTT. It yields the protein CASSLRRLGGDEKLFF.

The gene calls are TRBV19 and TRBJ1-2; 9 bases fit TRBD1. Trimming cost V 9 bases and J 7 bases; bases outside gene matches: 9. The CDR3 loop spans 13 amino acids. The V gene's germline CDR1 is LNHDA and CDR2 SQIVND (reference sequence). CDR3 amino acids: CASEPGQGRGYTF. CDR3 in DNA: TGTGCCAGCGAACCGGGACAGGGACGTGGCTACACCTTC.

The sample holds one count of this clonotype. The CDR3 DNA sequence: TGTGCCAGCAGTTTCGGGACAGGAGCCCAGCCCCAGCATTTT. It is translated as CASSFGTGAQPQHF. This rearrangement joins TRBV12-3 or TRBV12-4 to TRBJ1-5; TRBD1 matches 8 bases. Losses at the gene ends were 3 bases for V and 7 bases for J; bases not matched to a gene: 5. The CDR3 contains 14 residues.

A few counts support this clonotype. CDR3 amino acids: CASSLWSIRADQPQHF. CDR3 DNA sequence: TGTGCCAGCAGCTTGTGGAGTATCCGTGCGGATCAGCCCCAGCATTTT. The chain couples TRBV5-5 to TRBJ1-5, with D unresolved. In germline, CDR1 is SGHKS, CDR2 YYEKEE (reference sequence). V dropped 1 base and J dropped 5 bases, with 16 bases sitting between them. The CDR3 has 16 residues.

This clonotype was counted at least ten times. The rearrangement links TRBV7-2 to TRBJ2-5; tentative D call: TRBD1 (5 bases). Germline V gene sequence: CDR1 SGHTA, CDR2 FQGNSA. V shed 4 bases and J shed 4 bases, with 7 bases lying between them. The CDR3 length is 12 residues. The CDR3 DNA sequence: TGTGCCAGCAGCTCCAGGGTAGAGACCCAGTACTTC. As protein: CASSSRVETQYF.

This clonotype was observed a few times. This sequence joins TRBV5-1 and TRBJ2-3; a weak D match, TRBD2 (6 bases). Germline V CDR1 and CDR2: SGHRS, YFSETQ. This CDR3 contains 17 residues. V dropped 0 bases and J dropped 1 base, with 15 bases sitting between them. The CDR3 coding sequence is TGCGCCAGCAGCTTGGCCGTAATAGGCGGGGGCACAGATACGCAGTATTTT. The encoded protein is CASSLAVIGGGTDTQYF.

The rearrangement uses TRBV5-1 and TRBJ2-2; D uncertain. From germline, CDR1 is SGHRS and CDR2 YFSETQ. Between the trimmed V and J ends, which lost 4 bases and 4 bases, there was a span of 8 bases. This CDR3 region has 13 residues. CDR3 sequence (DNA): TGCGCCAGCAGCCGCGACGTCACCGGGGAGCTGTTTTTT. Protein product: CASSRDVTGELFF.

V gene TRBV4-2 combines with J gene TRBJ2-1, with 10 nucleotides matching TRBD1. Trimming cost V 3 bases and J 5 bases; bases outside gene matches: 13. The CDR3 is 18 amino acids. Germline V gives CDR1 LGHNA, CDR2 YNFKEQ. The CDR3 region is CASSHDYAGTGDDNEQFF. In DNA, the CDR3 is TGTGCCAGCAGCCACGATTACGCCGGGACAGGGGACGACAATGAGCAGTTCTTC.